This T cell receptor beta chain is drawn from a study of beta chain features in type 1 diabetes. The authors reverse transcribed all of the isolated RNA, so sequencing captured expressed TCRB transcripts. Mean read depth for naive, central memory and regulatory T cell samples was about 3.6 million reads. The table came from immunoSEQ multiplex PCR; TCRdb's copy has only in-frame clones and leaves some out. The table lists 360,000 or so clones, 15% to 20% of them singletons. Remarks on this clone: Its antigen is still unknown.

This CDR3 spans 18 amino acids. CDR1 and CDR2 from the germline V gene are KGHSH and LQKENI. V gave up 2 bases and J gave up 1 base, with 20 bases separating them. General study points: VDJ junctions sequenced from type 1 diabetes patients showed fewer insertions and more deletions.

The sample taken for sequencing was naive CD4+ T cells from blood. The TCR was taken from a woman aged 18 to 35 in good health. The genes are TRBV18 and TRBJ1-1; a possible D gene is TRBD1 (5 bases). CDR3 loop: CASSPGSSGANWNTEAFF. In DNA, the CDR3 is TGTGCCAGCTCACCAGGATCGTCTGGGGCAAACTGGAACACTGAAGCTTTCTTT.